This TCR beta chain was obtained from a study of T cell responses to AZD1222 COVID-19 vaccine. Germline CDR1 reads GTSNPN; CDR2 reads SVGIG (reference sequence). The CDR3 is made up of 15 amino acids. The repertoire was sequenced with immunoSEQ multiplex PCR; TCRdb's copy has only in-frame clones and lacks some. This sample has 250,000 to 300,000 clones; 94% occur once, and the top ten carry 0.5% to 0.65%. Study-wide findings and caveats: Repertoire sampling happened only post peak T cell response. Rises in breadth and depth of Spike-specific TCRs came after two AZD1222 doses. Of spike-specific TCRs, nearly half reportedly target regions left unmutated in variants. Donors in the cohort were predominantly white British and more often female, and clonal diversity was possibly underestimated.

Regarding this clone: The antigen is not known.

The chain joins TRBV30 to TRBJ1-3; D uncertain. This TCR was sampled from an adult who received the AZD1222 COVID-19 vaccine. The sequencing here drew on peripheral blood, taken 28 days after the second AZD1222 dose. CDR3 in DNA: TGTTGCCTGGACCCTACGGTAGGGTCAGGAAACACCATATATTTT. This encodes CCLDPTVGSGNTIYF. The full variable domain, in which reference TRBV30 and TRBJ1-3 provide the parts outside the CDR3, is SQTIHQWPATLVQPVGSPLSLECTVEGTSNPNLYWYRQAAGRGLQLLFYSVGIGQISSEVPQNLSASRPQDRQFILSSKKLLLSDSGFYLCCLDPTVGSGNTIYFGEGSWLTVV.